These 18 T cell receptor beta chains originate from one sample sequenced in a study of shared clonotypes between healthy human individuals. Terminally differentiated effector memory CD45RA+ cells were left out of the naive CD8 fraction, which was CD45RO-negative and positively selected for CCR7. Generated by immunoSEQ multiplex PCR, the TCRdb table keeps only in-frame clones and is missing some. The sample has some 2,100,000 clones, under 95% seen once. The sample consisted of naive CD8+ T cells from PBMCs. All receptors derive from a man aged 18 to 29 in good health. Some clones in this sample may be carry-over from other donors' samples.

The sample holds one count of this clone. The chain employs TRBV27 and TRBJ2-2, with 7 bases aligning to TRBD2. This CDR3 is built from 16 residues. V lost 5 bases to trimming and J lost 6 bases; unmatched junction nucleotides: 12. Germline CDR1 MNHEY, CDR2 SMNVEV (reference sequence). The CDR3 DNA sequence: TGTGCCAGCAGTCTTCCCGGGACTAAAAAACCCGGGGAGCTGTTTTTT. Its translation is CASSLPGTKKPGELFF.

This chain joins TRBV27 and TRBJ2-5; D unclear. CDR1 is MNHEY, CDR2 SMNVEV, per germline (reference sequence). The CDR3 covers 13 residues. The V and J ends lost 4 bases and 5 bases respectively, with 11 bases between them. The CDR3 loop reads CASSSWLYETQYF. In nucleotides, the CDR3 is TGTGCCAGCAGTTCGTGGTTGTATGAGACCCAGTACTTC.

CDR3 sequence reads: CAGMRLEEAFF. CDR3 nucleotides: TGTGCCGGGATGAGGTTGGAGGAAGCTTTCTTT. The rearrangement uses TRBV19 and TRBJ1-1, with no clear D. Germline lookup yields CDR1 LNHDA and CDR2 SQIVND (reference sequence). Trimming stripped 11 bases from V and 8 bases from J, with 15 bases between. The CDR3 has 11 residues.

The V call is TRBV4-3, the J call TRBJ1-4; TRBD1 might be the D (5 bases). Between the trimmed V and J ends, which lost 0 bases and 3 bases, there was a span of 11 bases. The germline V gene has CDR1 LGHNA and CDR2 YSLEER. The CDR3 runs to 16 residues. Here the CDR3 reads CASSQDWGGSNEKLFF. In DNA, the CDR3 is TGCGCCAGCAGCCAAGACTGGGGGGGATCTAATGAAAAACTGTTTTTT.

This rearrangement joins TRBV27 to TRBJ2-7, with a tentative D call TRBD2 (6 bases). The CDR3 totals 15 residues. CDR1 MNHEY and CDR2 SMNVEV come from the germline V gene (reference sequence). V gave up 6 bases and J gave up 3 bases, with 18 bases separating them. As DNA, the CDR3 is TGTGCCAGCAGGGGGAGAATCTCCGGGAGCTACGAGCAGTACTTC. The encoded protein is CASRGRISGSYEQYF.

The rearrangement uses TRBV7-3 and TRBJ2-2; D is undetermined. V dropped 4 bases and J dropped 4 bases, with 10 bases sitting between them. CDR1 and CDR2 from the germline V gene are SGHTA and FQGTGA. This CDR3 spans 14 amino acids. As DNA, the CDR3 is TGTGCCAGCAGCTCCAGCGCCCCCACCGGGGAGCTGTTTTTT. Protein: CASSSSAPTGELFF. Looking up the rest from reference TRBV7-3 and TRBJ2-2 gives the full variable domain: GAGVSQTPSNKVTEKGKYVELRCDPISGHTALYWYRQSLGQGPEFLIYFQGTGAADDSGLPNDRFFAVRPEGSVSTLKIQRTERGDSAVYLCASSSSAPTGELFFGEGSRLTVL.

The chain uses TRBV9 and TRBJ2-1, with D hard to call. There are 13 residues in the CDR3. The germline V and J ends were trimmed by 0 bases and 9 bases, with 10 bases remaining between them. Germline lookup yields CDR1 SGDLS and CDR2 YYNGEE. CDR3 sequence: CASSVGVKGEQFF. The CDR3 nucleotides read TGTGCCAGCAGCGTAGGAGTGAAAGGTGAGCAGTTCTTC.

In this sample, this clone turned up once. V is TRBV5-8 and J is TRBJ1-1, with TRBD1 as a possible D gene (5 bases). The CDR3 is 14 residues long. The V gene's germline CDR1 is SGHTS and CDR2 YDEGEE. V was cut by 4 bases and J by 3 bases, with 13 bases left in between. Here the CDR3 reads CASSLGGSYTEAFF. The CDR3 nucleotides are TGTGCCAGCAGCCTCGGGGGGTCGTACACTGAAGCTTTCTTT.

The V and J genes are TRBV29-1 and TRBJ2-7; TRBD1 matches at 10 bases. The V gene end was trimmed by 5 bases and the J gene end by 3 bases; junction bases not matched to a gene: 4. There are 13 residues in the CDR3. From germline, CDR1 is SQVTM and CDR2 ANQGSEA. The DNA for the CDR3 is TGCAGCGTTAATTGGGACAGGGGCTACGAGCAGTACTTC. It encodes CSVNWDRGYEQYF.

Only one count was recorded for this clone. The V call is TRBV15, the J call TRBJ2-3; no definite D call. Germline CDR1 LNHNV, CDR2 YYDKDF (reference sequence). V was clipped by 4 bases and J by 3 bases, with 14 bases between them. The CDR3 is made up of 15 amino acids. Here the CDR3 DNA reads TGTGCCACCAGCAATACCTTAGGAGCTACAGATACGCAGTATTTT. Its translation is CATSNTLGATDTQYF.

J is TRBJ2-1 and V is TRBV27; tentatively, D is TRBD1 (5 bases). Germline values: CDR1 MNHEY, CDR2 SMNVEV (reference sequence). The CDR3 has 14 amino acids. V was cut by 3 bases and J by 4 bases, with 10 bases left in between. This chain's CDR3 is CASSLYSGYNEQFF. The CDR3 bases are TGTGCCAGCAGTTTGTACTCAGGGTACAATGAGCAGTTCTTC.

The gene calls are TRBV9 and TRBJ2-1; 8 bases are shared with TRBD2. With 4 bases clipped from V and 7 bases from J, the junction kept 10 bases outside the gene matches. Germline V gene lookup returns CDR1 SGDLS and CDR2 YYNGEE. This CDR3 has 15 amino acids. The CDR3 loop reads CASSPPGGTRNEQFF. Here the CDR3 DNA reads TGTGCCAGCAGCCCACCAGGAGGGACTAGGAATGAGCAGTTCTTC. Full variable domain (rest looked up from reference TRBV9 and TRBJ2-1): DSGVTQTPKHLITATGQRVTLRCSPRSGDLSVYWYQQSLDQGLQFLIQYYNGEERAKGNILERFSAQQFPDLHSELNLSSLELGDSALYFCASSPPGGTRNEQFFGPGTRLTVL.

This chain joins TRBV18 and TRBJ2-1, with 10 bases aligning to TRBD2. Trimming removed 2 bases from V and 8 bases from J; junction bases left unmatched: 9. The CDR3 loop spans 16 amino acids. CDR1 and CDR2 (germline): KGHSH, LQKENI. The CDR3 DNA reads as TGTGCCAGCTCACCAGAACAGCGGGGGGGTGTCGATGAGCAGTTCTTC. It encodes CASSPEQRGGVDEQFF.

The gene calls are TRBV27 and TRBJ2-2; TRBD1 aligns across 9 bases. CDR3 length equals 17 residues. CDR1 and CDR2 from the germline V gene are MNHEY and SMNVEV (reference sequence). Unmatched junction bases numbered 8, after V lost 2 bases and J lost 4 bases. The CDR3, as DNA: TGTGCCAGCAGTTTAACAGGGGGCGTTACTTTCACCGGGGAGCTGTTTTTT. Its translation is CASSLTGGVTFTGELFF.

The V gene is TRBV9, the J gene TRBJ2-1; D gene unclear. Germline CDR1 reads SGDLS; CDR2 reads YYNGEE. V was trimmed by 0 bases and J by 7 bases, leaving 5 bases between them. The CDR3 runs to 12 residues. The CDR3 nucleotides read TGTGCCAGCAGCGTAGATGAGAATGAGCAGTTCTTC. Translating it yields CASSVDENEQFF. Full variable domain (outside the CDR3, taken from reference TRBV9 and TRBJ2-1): DSGVTQTPKHLITATGQRVTLRCSPRSGDLSVYWYQQSLDQGLQFLIQYYNGEERAKGNILERFSAQQFPDLHSELNLSSLELGDSALYFCASSVDENEQFFGPGTRLTVL.

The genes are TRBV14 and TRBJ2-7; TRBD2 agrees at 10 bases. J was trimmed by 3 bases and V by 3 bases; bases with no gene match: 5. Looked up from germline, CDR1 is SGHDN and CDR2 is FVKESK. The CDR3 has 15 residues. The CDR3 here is CASSQFTSGIYEQYF. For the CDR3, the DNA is TGTGCCAGCAGCCAGTTCACTAGCGGGATCTACGAGCAGTACTTC.

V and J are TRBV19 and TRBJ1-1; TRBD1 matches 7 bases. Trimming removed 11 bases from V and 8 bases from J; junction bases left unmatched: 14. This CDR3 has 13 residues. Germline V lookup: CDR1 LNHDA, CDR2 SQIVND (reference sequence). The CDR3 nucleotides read TGTGCCTCTTCAGGGGGGGGGTCTAACGAAGCTTTCTTT. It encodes CASSGGGSNEAFF.

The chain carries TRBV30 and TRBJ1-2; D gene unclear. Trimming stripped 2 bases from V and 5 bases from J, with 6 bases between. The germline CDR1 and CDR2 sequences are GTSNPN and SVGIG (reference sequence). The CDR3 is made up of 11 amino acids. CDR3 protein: CAWSPPYGYTF. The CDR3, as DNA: TGTGCCTGGAGTCCGCCTTATGGCTACACCTTC.